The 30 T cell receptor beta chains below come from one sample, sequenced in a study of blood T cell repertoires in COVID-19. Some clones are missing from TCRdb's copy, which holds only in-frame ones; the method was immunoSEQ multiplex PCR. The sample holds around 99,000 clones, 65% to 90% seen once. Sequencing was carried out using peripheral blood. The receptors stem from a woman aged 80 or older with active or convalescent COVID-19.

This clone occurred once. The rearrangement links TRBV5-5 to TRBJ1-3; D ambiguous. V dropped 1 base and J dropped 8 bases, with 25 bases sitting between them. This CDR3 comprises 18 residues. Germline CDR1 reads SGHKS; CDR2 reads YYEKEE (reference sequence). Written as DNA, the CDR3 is TGTGCCAGCAGCTTGTGGAAGCGGTGGGCAGTCCCGACGGACACCATATATTTT. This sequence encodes CASSLWKRWAVPTDTIYF.

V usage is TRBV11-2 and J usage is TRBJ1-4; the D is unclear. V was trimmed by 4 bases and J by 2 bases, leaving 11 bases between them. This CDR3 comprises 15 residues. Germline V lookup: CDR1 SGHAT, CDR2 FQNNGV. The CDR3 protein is CASSSPGGTNEKLFF. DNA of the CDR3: TGTGCCAGCAGCTCCCCAGGAGGGACTAATGAAAAACTGTTTTTT.

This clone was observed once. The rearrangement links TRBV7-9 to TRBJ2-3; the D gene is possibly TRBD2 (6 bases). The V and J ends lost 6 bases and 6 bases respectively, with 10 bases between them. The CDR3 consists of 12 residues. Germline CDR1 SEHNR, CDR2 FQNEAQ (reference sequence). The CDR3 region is CASRESGDTQYF. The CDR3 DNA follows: TGTGCCAGCAGGGAGAGCGGGGATACGCAGTATTTT.

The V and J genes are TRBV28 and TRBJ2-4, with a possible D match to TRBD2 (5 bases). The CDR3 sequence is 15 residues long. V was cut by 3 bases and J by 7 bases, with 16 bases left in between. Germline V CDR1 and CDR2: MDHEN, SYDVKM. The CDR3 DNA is TGTGCCAGCAGTTTCCAAGTGAGGGCGGGCAACATTCAGTACTTC. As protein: CASSFQVRAGNIQYF.

Here the CDR3 DNA reads TGTGCCACCAGCAGAGATTTGAGGCATTACGAGCAGTACTTC. It encodes CATSRDLRHYEQYF. V and J are TRBV15 and TRBJ2-7; no clear D gene. CDR1 LNHNV and CDR2 YYDKDF come from the germline V gene (reference sequence). This CDR3 has 14 residues. Trimming removed 0 bases from V and 4 bases from J, with 10 bases in between.

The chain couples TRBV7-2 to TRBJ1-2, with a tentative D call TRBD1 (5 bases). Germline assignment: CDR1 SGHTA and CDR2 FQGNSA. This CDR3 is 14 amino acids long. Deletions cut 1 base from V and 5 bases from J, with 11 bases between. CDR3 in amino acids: CASSLGGASYGYTF. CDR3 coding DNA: TGTGCCAGCAGCTTAGGTGGGGCTTCTTATGGCTACACCTTC.

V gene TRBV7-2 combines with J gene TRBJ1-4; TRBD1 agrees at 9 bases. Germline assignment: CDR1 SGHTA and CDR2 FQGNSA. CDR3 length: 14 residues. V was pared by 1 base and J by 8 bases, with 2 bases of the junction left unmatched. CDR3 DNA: TGTGCCAGCAGCTTAGGGACAGGGGTCGAAAAACTGTTTTTT. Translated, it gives CASSLGTGVEKLFF.

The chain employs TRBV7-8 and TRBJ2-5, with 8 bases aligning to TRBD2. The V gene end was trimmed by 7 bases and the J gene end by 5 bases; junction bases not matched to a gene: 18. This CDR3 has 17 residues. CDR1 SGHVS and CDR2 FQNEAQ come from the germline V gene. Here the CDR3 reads CASIFRRSGSRSETQYF. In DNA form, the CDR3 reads TGTGCCAGCATCTTTCGCCGCAGCGGGAGTCGATCGGAGACCCAGTACTTC.

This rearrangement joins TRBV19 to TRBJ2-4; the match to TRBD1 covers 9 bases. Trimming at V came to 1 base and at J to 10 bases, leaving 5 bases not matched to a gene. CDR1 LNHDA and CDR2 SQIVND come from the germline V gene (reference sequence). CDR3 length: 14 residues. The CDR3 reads CASSIVETGGIQYF. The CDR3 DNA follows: TGTGCCAGTAGTATAGTTGAGACAGGGGGAATTCAGTACTTC.

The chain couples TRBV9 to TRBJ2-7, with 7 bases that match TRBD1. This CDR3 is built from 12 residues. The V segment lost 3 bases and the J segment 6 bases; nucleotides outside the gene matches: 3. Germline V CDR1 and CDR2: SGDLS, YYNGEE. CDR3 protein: CASSGQGSEQYF. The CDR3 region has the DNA TGTGCCAGCAGCGGACAGGGTAGCGAGCAGTACTTC.

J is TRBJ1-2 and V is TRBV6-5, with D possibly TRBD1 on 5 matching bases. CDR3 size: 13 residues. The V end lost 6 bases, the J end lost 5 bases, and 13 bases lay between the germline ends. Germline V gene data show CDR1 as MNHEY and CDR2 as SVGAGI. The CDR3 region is CASRKSGGYGYTF. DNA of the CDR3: TGTGCCAGCAGGAAATCCGGGGGGTATGGCTACACCTTC.

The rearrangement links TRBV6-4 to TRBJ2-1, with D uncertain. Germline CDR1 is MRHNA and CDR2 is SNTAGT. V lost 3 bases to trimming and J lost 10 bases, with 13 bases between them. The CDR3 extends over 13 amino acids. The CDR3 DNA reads TGTGCCAGCAGTGAAGGCAGAGGTGGGGAGCAGTTCTTC. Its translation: CASSEGRGGEQFF.

In nucleotides, the CDR3 is TGTGCCAGCAGTACCCGGGACAGGGGCAACGAGCAGTACTTC. This encodes CASSTRDRGNEQYF. The gene calls are TRBV6-5 and TRBJ2-7; 10 nucleotides agree with TRBD1. Trimming took 5 bases from V and 5 from J; bases not matched to a gene: 6. Germline V lookup: CDR1 MNHEY, CDR2 SVGAGI. The CDR3 length is 14 residues.

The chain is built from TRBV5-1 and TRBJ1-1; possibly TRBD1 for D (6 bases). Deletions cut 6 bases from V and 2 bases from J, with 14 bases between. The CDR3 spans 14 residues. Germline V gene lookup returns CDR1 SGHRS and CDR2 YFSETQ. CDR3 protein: CASTLGQSNTEAFF. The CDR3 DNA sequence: TGCGCCAGCACGTTAGGACAGAGCAACACTGAAGCTTTCTTT.

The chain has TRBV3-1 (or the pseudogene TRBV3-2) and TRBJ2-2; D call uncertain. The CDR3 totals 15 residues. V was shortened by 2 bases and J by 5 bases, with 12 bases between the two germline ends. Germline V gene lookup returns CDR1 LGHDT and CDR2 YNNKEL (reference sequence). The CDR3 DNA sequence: TGTGCCAGCAGCCAACGCCGAGGAACAACCGGGGAGCTGTTTTTT. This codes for CASSQRRGTTGELFF.

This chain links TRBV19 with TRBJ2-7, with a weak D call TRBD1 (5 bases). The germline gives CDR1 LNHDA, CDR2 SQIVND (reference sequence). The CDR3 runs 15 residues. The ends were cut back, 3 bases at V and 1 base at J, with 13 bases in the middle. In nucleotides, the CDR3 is TGTGCCAGTAGTATCTGGCAGGGATTGTCCTACGAGCAGTACTTC. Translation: CASSIWQGLSYEQYF.

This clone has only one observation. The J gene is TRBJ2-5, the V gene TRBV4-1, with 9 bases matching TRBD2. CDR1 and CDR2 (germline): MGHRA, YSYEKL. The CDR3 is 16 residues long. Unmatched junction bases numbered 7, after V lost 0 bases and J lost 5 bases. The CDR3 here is CASSQDRREGRETQYF. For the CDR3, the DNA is TGCGCCAGCAGCCAAGATAGGCGGGAGGGCCGGGAGACCCAGTACTTC.

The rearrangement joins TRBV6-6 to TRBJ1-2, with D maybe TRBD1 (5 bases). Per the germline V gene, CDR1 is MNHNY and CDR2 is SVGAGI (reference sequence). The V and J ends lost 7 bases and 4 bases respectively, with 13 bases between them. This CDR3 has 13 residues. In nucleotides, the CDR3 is TGTGCCAGCACCCTTGGAGACAGCTATGGCTACACCTTC. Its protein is CASTLGDSYGYTF.

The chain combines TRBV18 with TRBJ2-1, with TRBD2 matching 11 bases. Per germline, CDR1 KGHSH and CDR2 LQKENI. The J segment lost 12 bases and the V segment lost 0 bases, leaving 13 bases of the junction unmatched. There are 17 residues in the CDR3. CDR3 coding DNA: TGTGCCAGCTCACCACCGGGACTAGCGGCCCACCAGAGGGGGCAGTTCTTC. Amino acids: CASSPPGLAAHQRGQFF.

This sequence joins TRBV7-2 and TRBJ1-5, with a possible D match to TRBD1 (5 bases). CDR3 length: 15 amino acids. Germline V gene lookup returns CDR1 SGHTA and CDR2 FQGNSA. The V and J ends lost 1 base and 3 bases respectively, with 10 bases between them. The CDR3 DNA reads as TGTGCCAGCAGCTTAGGCGGGGGGAACAATCAGCCCCAGCATTTT. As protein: CASSLGGGNNQPQHF.

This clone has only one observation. CDR3 sequence (DNA): TGTGCCAGCACCTCAAGGGGACTCCTTTACTACGAGCAGTACTTC. It specifies CASTSRGLLYYEQYF. The chain joins TRBV6-5 to TRBJ2-7; D perhaps matches TRBD2 (6 bases). This CDR3 has 15 amino acids. The germline gives CDR1 MNHEY, CDR2 SVGAGI. Trimming took 7 bases from V and 3 from J, leaving 19 bases between them.

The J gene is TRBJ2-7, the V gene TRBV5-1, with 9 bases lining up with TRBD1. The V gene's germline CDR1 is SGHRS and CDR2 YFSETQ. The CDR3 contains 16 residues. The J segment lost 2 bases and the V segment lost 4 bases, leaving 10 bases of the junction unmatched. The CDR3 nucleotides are TGCGCCAGCAGCACACTATCGGGACAGGGCCCCTACGAGCAGTACTTC. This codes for CASSTLSGQGPYEQYF.

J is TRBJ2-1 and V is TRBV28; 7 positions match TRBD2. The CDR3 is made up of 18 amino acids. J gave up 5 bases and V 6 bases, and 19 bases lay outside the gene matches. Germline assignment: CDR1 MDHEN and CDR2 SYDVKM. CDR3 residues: CASSRTGGRASGNNEQFF. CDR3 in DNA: TGTGCCAGCAGCCGCACTGGTGGGAGGGCATCTGGGAACAATGAGCAGTTCTTC.

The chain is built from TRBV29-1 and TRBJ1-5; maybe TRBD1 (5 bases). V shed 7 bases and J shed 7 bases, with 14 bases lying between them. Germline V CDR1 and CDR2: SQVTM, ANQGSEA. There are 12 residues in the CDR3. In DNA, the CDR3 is TGCAGCGCGGCGGGGGGAGGGCAGCCCCAGCATTTT. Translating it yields CSAAGGGQPQHF.

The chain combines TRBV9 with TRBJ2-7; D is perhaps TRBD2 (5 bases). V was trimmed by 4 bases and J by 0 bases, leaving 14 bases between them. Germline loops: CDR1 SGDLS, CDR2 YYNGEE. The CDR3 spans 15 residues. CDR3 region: CASSPHQGSSYEQYF. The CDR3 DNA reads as TGTGCCAGCAGCCCCCATCAAGGGAGCTCCTACGAGCAGTACTTC.

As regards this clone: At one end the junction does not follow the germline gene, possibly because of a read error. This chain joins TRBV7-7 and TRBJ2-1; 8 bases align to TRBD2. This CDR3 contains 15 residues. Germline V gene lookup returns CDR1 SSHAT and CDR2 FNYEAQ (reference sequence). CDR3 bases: TGTGCTAGCAGCCCATCGGGAGGGCCCAACAATGAGCAGTTCTTC. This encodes CASSPSGGPNNEQFF.

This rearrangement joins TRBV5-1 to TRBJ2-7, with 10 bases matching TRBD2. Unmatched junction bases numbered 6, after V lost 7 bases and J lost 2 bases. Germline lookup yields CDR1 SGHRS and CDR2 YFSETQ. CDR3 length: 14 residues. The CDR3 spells CASSAGTSAYEQYF. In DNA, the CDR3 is TGCGCCAGCTCAGCCGGGACTAGCGCCTACGAGCAGTACTTC.

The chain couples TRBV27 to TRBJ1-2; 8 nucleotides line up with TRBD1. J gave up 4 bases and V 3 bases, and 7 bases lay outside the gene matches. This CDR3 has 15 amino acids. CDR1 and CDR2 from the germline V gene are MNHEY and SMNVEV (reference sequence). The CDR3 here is CASSFRQGALYGYTF. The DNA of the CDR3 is TGTGCCAGCAGTTTCCGGCAGGGGGCCCTCTATGGCTACACCTTC.

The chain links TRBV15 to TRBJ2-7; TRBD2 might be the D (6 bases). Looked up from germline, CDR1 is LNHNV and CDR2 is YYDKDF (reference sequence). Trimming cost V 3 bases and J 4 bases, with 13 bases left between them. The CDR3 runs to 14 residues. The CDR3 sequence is CATSSPLARYEQYF. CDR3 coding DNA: TGTGCCACCAGCAGTCCGCTAGCGCGATACGAGCAGTACTTC.

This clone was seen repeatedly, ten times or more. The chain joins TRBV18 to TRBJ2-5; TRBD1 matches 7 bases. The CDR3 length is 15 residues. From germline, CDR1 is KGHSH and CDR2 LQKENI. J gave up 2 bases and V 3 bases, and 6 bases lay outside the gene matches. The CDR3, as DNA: TGTGCCAGCTCACCCGCCGAGGGACAGCAAGAGACCCAGTACTTC. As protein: CASSPAEGQQETQYF. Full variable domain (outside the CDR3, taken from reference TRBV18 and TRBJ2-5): NAGVMQNPRHLVRRRGQEARLRCSPMKGHSHVYWYRQLPEEGLKFMVYLQKENIIDESGMPKERFSAEFPKEGPSILRIQQVVRGDSAAYFCASSPAEGQQETQYFGPGTRLLVL.